The TCR beta chain under discussion was sequenced for a study of neurological immune-mediated disorders. Notes on the study in general: Phylogenetic grouping assigned the repertoires of 18 of 34 multiple sclerosis patients to a single cluster of related CDR3 sequences. This cluster may be a repertoire-level signature.

TCRdb passed the 5' RACE reads through MiXCR, listing each CDR3 protein once. The repertoire has tens of thousands of distinct CDR3 sequences, 2% to 3% of them found once; the top ten carry approximately 3%. The CDR3 loop spans 15 amino acids. The germline CDR1 and CDR2 sequences are LGHDT and YNNKEL (reference sequence). V lost 0 bases to trimming and J lost 4 bases, with 12 bases between them. In this sample, this clonotype turned up many times. Its antigen is not known. The source material was PBMCs. The clonotype was recovered from a man aged 45-60 years with multiple sclerosis. The genes are TRBV3-1 and TRBJ2-5, with D possibly TRBD2 on 6 matching bases. CDR3 amino acids: CASSQDLGAGETQYF. Written as DNA, the CDR3 is TGTGCCAGCAGCCAAGATCTTGGAGCGGGAGAGACCCAGTACTTC.